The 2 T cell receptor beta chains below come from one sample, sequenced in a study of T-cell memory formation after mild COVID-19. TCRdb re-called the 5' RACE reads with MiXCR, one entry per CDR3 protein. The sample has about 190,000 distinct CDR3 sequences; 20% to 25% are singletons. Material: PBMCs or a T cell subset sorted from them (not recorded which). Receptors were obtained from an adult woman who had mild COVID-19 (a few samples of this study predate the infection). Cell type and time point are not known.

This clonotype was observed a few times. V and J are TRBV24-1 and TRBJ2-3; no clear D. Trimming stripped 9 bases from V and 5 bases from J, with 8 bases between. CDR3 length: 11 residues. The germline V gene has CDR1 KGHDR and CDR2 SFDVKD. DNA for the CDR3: TGTGCCACCTCTCTCGGAGATACGCAGTATTTT. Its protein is CATSLGDTQYF.

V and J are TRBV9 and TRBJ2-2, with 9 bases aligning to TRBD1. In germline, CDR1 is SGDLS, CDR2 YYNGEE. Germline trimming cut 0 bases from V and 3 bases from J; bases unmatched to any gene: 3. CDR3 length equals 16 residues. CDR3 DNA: TGTGCCAGCAGCGTAGGGGACAGGGCCTACACCGGGGAGCTGTTTTTT. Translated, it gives CASSVGDRAYTGELFF.